This T cell receptor beta chain was recorded in a study of blood T cell repertoires in COVID-19. Participants spanned ages about 18 to 100 years and resided in 20 to 30 US areas. Participant-reported clinical history was the basis for cohort assignment. Here immunoSEQ multiplex PCR was the method, and the copy in TCRdb shows in-frame clones only, minus some. The sample lists a few hundred thousand clones, roughly 80% occurring once. The sample comprised PBMCs or T cells enriched from blood (not recorded which). This TCR came from a woman aged 45 to 65 who had recovered from COVID-19.

DNA for the CDR3: TGTGCCAGCTCACCAGGAGGACAGGGGGCTTTGGAACTGTTTTTT. Encoded protein: CASSPGGQGALELFF. This chain joins TRBV18 and TRBJ1-4, with 11 positions matching TRBD1. J was trimmed by 12 bases and V by 2 bases; bases with no gene match: 8. This CDR3 has 15 residues. Germline assignment: CDR1 KGHSH and CDR2 LQKENI.